This T cell receptor beta chain was sequenced for a study of blood T cell repertoires in COVID-19 (dated by TCRdb to about 2020). Notes on the research overall: The collaborator samples originated in the United States, Italy and Spain and spanned the acute and convalescent phases of COVID-19. The prospective study material was composed of cDNA or gDNA derived from T cells, B-cell-depleted T cells, or PBMCs. Subjects who had been exposed to COVID-19, were actively infected with it, or had recovered from it provided the deeply sampled blood TCRbeta repertoires that made up the dataset. The repertoires were released in a freely available public database meant as a resource for research on the immune response to SARS-CoV-2. Samples came from the ongoing ImmuneRACE study (first 160 participants) plus 1,254 subjects from 6 global collaborators. A de-identified subject ID, COVID-19 status, age in years and sex were almost always included in the sample metadata. Where HLA class I and class II types were available, the types were taken from metadata supplied by the sample provider, not from assay-based typing. The study at large found these results: The amount of clinical and demographic metadata varied by source and participant and was provided uncurated.

TCRbeta CDR3 regions were amplified from genomic DNA by means of the immunoSEQ Assay, a bias-controlled multiplex PCR. Per the source publication's procedure: Within the assay, amplification of reference gene primers was used to estimate how many nucleated cells each sample contained. To quantify the absolute abundance of each unique TCRbeta CDR3 rearrangement, sequence reads were collapsed and filtered. For each sample, productive Simpson clonality was calculated by taking the square root of Simpson's diversity index across productive rearrangements. Held by TCRdb, this immuneACCESS table contains in-frame sequences only and omits some clones. Under half of the omission traces to an unresolved V gene where checked; the cause of the rest is unknown. The DNA was the basis for D and trimming; V, J and clone size are from that table. The sample has roughly 250,000 clones on record, about 87% of them singletons. The top ten constitute approximately 2.2% of the sample.

This clone has a single count. The target of this receptor is not known. The sample holds no much larger clone one base away, and base qualities are not on file. Whole blood was collected in K2EDTA tubes by collaborating institutions according to the institutions' own protocols. For TCRbeta analysis, collaborators shipped samples as frozen whole blood, isolated PBMCs, or DNA extracted from either of those sample types. Material for sequencing was peripheral blood. The TCR comes from a woman aged 45 to 65 with acute or convalescent COVID-19.

The DNA reads as follows: TGTGCCAGCAGCATAGGCGGAGATACGCAGTATTTT. It encodes CASSIGGDTQYF. Recombination connected TRBV7-8 to TRBJ2-3, with the D gene not clear enough to name. For CDR1 and CDR2, the germline V gene lists SGHVS and FQNEAQ. Trimming takes 5 bases from V and 5 bases from J, and the germline ends sit 8 bases apart. From the cysteine up to the phenylalanine, the CDR3 has a length of 12 residues. Only the CDR3 region is kept as DNA, spanning 36 bases read in frame from base 1.